This T cell receptor (beta chain) was retrieved from a study of blood T cell repertoires in COVID-19. Study information: Samples representing acute and convalescent COVID-19 were sourced from the United States, Italy and Spain.

The CDR3 sequence is 13 residues long. The V gene's germline CDR1 is GTSNPN and CDR2 SVGIG (reference sequence). V lost 2 bases and J lost 2, with 7 bases in between. The protocol was immunoSEQ multiplex PCR, while the TCRdb copy is restricted to in-frame clones and leaves out a portion. This table holds roughly 240,000 clones, 86% found once. The TCR was taken from a woman in her forties or fifties who had recovered from COVID-19. The sample was PBMCs or T cells enriched from blood (not recorded which). V and J are TRBV30 and TRBJ2-1, with D uncertain. The CDR3 loop is CAWSYATYNEQFF. CDR3 coding DNA: TGTGCCTGGAGTTACGCGACCTACAATGAGCAGTTCTTC.